The 2 T cell receptor beta chains reported below all come from one sample, sequenced in a study of cytomegalovirus exposure and HLA in healthy donors. The study ran its PCR with 60 Vbeta and 13 Jbeta primers. Profiled with immunoSEQ multiplex PCR; TCRdb holds only in-frame clones, not every one. The sample includes 170,000 or so clones, 65% to 80% of them seen just once. The source material was PBMCs. The origin of the receptors is a woman in her fifties or sixties in good health and CMV-seropositive.

This clone was counted only a few times. This sequence joins TRBV5-6 and TRBJ1-1; no clear D gene. The V and J ends lost 5 bases and 0 bases respectively, with 11 bases between them. The CDR3 totals 14 residues. CDR1 and CDR2 (germline): SGHDT, YYEEEE. CDR3 protein: CASSVRVMNTEAFF. CDR3 DNA sequence: TGTGCCAGCAGTGTCCGGGTAATGAACACTGAAGCTTTCTTT.

The chain carries TRBV27 and TRBJ2-7, with 9 positions matching TRBD2. This CDR3 region has 14 residues. In germline, CDR1 is MNHEY, CDR2 SMNVEV (reference sequence). The V gene end was trimmed by 3 bases and the J gene end by 2 bases; junction bases not matched to a gene: 2. CDR3 loop: CASSFKRGAYEQYF. CDR3 sequence (DNA): TGTGCCAGCAGTTTCAAGCGGGGGGCCTACGAGCAGTACTTC.